The sequence of this T cell receptor (beta chain) was determined in a study of OX40 agonist ivuxolimab in advanced cancers. At the level of the study: Patients with prior anti-PD-1, anti-PD-L1 or anti-CTLA-4 therapy were eligible; about 41% had some.

This CDR3 spans 19 amino acids. V shed 0 bases, J shed 4 bases, and the junction held 15 bases outside the gene matches. Germline loops: CDR1 SGHRS, CDR2 YFSETQ. Sequencing used immunoSEQ multiplex PCR; TCRdb keeps in-frame clones, though not all of them. This table has 89,000 or so clones, approximately 86% appearing once. The rearrangement links TRBV5-1 to TRBJ2-7, with TRBD2 identical over 11 bases. The sequences come from CD4+ or CD8+ T cells sorted from blood, collected in a trial of the OX40 agonist ivuxolimab. The TCR originated in an adult with an advanced solid tumor such as melanoma, head and neck, liver or kidney cancer. CDR3 loop: CASSLVGLAGGPSLYEQYF. The CDR3, as DNA: TGCGCCAGCAGCTTGGTTGGCTTAGCGGGAGGGCCAAGCTTATACGAGCAGTACTTC.